This T cell receptor beta chain was observed in a study of identical twins. Study outcomes and limitations: Invariant T cells like MAIT and iNKT could partly confound the zero-insertion analyses.

This clonotype has only a few counts. The antigen is undetermined. Addition of a universal primer site occurred through template switching, and cDNA carried unique molecular identifiers. TCRdb re-derived calls from the 5' RACE reads in MiXCR, one entry per CDR3 protein. The sample has around 1.7 million distinct CDR3 sequences, 25% to 35% seen once; the top ten hold less than 0.35%. Every donor was a healthy Caucasian. The CDR3 length is 16 residues. The germline gives CDR1 LGHDT, CDR2 YNNKEL (reference sequence). V was cut by 2 bases and J by 4 bases, with 18 bases left in between. The specimen was cord blood. The sequence came from a newborn girl in good health. The chain couples TRBV3-1 to TRBJ2-7, with D tentatively TRBD2 (6 bases). CDR3 coding DNA: TGTGCCAGCAGCCAATTCACTGGCGGGAAGCTTTACGAGCAGTACTTC. It codes for CASSQFTGGKLYEQYF.